A selection of T cell receptor beta chains follows, all from one sample in a study of cytomegalovirus exposure and HLA in healthy donors. Produced via immunoSEQ multiplex PCR; TCRdb's table is partial and in-frame only. This table has about 300,000 clones, roughly 85% appearing once. The sample was PBMCs. The receptors shown here come from a man aged 35 to 55 in good health and CMV-seropositive. Each CDR3 is given with its conserved first and last residue. The order of the fields is V gene, clone size, CDR3 protein. Size values are once, few and many counts, or a class for expanded clones, and some rows have none.

V: TRBV28
size: -
CDR3: CAIDRGTGTTEAFF

V: TRBV28
size: -
CDR3: CASSLLQSPATFF

V: TRBV27
size: -
CDR3: CASSLGPALGEQYF

V: TRBV5-5
size: -
CDR3: CASSLGLAGGYEQFF

V: TRBV28
size: -
CDR3: CASSLQGAGTEAFF

V: TRBV9
size: -
CDR3: CASSVASGQGLYEQFF

V: TRBV5-1
size: -
CDR3: CASSLAPGTGNTGELFF

V: TRBV18
size: -
CDR3: CASSPQGSPTDTQYF

V: TRBV28
size: -
CDR3: CASSWGGTGAGELFF

V: TRBV27
size: -
CDR3: CASSFAGNQPQHF

V: TRBV6-5
size: -
CDR3: CASSYSPVTDTQYF

V: TRBV28
size: -
CDR3: CASSLDRAGGWSNQPQHF

V: TRBV4-1
size: few
CDR3: CASSKGQTYEQYF

V: TRBV28
size: -
CDR3: CASTLDRGYGYTF

V: TRBV2
size: -
CDR3: CASRATGTSGRTDTQYF

V: TRBV29-1
size: -
CDR3: CSVDKSGGSYEQYF

V: TRBV7-9
size: -
CDR3: CASSLVPSGRNETQYF

V: TRBV2
size: once
CDR3: CASSPTSGTLFYTEAFF

V: TRBV4-3
size: -
CDR3: CASSQDPRGLATETQYF

V: TRBV27
size: -
CDR3: CASSLYRQGGNYGYTF

V: TRBV7-6
size: once
CDR3: CASSLGTSASEQFF

V: TRBV28
size: -
CDR3: CASRLTGQAGAGNTIYF

V: TRBV19
size: -
CDR3: CASSMGGTGSGFAEAFF

V: TRBV27
size: -
CDR3: CASSLYSPNNEQFF

V: TRBV28
size: -
CDR3: CASRKGSGVQNEQYF

V: TRBV4-1
size: -
CDR3: CASSQDENTNYGYTF

V: TRBV6-1
size: -
CDR3: CASSARTGVYNEQFF

V: TRBV7-9
size: -
CDR3: CASSSGIWEGQNEQFF

V: TRBV5-6
size: -
CDR3: CASSLGQANEQFF

V: TRBV6-5
size: -
CDR3: CASLAGVGANVLTF

V: TRBV27
size: -
CDR3: CASSLGHYYEQYF

V: TRBV11-2
size: -
CDR3: CASSFTRTGGDYGYTF

V: TRBV14
size: -
CDR3: CASSYRLQEGHEQFF